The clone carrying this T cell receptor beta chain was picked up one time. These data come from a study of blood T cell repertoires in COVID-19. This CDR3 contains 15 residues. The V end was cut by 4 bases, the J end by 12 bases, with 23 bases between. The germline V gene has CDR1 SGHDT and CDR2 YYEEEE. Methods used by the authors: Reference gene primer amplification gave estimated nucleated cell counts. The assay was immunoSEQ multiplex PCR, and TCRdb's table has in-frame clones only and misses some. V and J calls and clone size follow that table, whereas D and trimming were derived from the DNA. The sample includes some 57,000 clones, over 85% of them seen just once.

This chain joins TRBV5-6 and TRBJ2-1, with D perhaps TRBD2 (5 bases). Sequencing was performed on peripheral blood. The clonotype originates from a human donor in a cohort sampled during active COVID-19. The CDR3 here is CASSLYGLDHEGQFF. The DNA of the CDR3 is TGTGCCAGCAGCCTATACGGCCTTGACCACGAGGGGCAGTTCTTC.